The present T cell receptor beta chain was sequenced within a study of technical replicates of blood from a handful of donors. The CDR3 runs 11 residues. CDR1 and CDR2 (germline): GTSNPN, SVGIG (reference sequence). The V gene lost 4 bases and the J gene lost 2 bases, with 5 bases spanning the gap. The repertoire was sequenced with immunoSEQ multiplex PCR; TCRdb's copy has only in-frame clones and lacks some. This sample has approximately 81,000 clones, with 75% to 85% found just once. This rearrangement joins TRBV30 to TRBJ1-2, with D uncertain. This receptor was taken from a human donor in good health. Some clones in this sample may be carry-over from other donors' samples. The sequenced sample consisted of PBMCs. This CDR3 is CAWTVNYGYTF. The CDR3 coding sequence is TGTGCCTGGACAGTAAACTATGGCTACACCTTC. The full variable domain, rest sourced from reference TRBV30 and TRBJ1-2, is SQTIHQWPATLVQPVGSPLSLECTVEGTSNPNLYWYRQAAGRGLQLLFYSVGIGQISSEVPQNLSASRPQDRQFILSSKKLLLSDSGFYLCAWTVNYGYTFGSGTRLTVV.